This entry lists 31 T cell receptor beta chains sequenced from one sample in a study of OX40 agonist ivuxolimab in advanced cancers. The data were produced by immunoSEQ multiplex PCR, yet TCRdb's version contains in-frame clones alone and is incomplete. The top ten clones hold 1.5% to 2% of a sample with fewer than 55,000 clones, around four fifths of them seen once. Specimen: CD4+ or CD8+ T cells sorted from blood, collected in a trial of the OX40 agonist ivuxolimab. These receptors were collected from an adult with an advanced solid tumor such as melanoma, head and neck, liver or kidney cancer.

The J gene is TRBJ2-2, the V gene TRBV18; perhaps D is TRBD1 or TRBD2 (5 bases each). Germline V gene data show CDR1 as KGHSH and CDR2 as LQKENI. The CDR3 is 15 amino acids. Trimming removed 3 bases at V and 7 bases at J, with 15 bases between. Here the CDR3 reads CASSPPGTPGGELFF. CDR3 nucleotide sequence: TGTGCCAGCTCACCGCCCGGGACCCCAGGCGGGGAGCTGTTTTTT.

This clone came up a few times. The junction departs from the called germline gene at one end, perhaps through a read error. The chain recombines TRBV28 with TRBJ2-7, with 7 bases lining up with TRBD1. The CDR3 consists of 13 residues. The germline CDR1 and CDR2 sequences are MDHEN and SYDVKM. As DNA, the CDR3 is TGTGCCACCACCTCCGGGGACAGTCTGCTACCCGACTTC. This codes for CATTSGDSLLPDF.

This clone was detected only once. The rearrangement joins TRBV28 to TRBJ1-3, with D uncertain. The CDR3 sequence is 12 residues long. Germline V gene lookup returns CDR1 MDHEN and CDR2 SYDVKM. With 10 bases removed from V and 5 bases from J, the gap between germline ends came to 12 bases. The CDR3 loop reads CATQAHRNTIYF. Written as DNA, the CDR3 is TGTGCCACGCAGGCTCACAGAAACACCATATATTTT.

The rearrangement uses TRBV7-2 and TRBJ2-1; D is unclear. Germline V gene lookup returns CDR1 SGHTA and CDR2 FQGNSA. CDR3 size: 14 residues. Trimming took off 5 bases at V and 4 bases at J, with 12 bases between the two ends. The CDR3 sequence is CASSLSGGYNEQFF. The CDR3 bases are TGTGCCAGCAGCCTCTCCGGCGGTTACAATGAGCAGTTCTTC.

V gene TRBV7-6 combines with J gene TRBJ2-2; no clear D gene. V was cut by 4 bases and J by 4 bases, with 10 bases left in between. The CDR3 extends over 14 amino acids. CDR1 SGHVS and CDR2 FNYEAQ come from the germline V gene. The CDR3 DNA follows: TGTGCCAGCAGCTGGAATCCTTCCACCGGGGAGCTGTTTTTT. Translation gives CASSWNPSTGELFF.

The chain couples TRBV4-1 to TRBJ1-5; no clear D gene. This CDR3 is 17 amino acids long. V lost 4 bases and J lost 0, with 16 bases in between. Germline V gene lookup returns CDR1 MGHRA and CDR2 YSYEKL. CDR3 region: CASSRRFSVFSNQPQHF. The CDR3 region has the DNA TGCGCCAGCAGCCGACGTTTTTCAGTGTTTAGCAATCAGCCCCAGCATTTT.

The V gene is TRBV7-2, the J gene TRBJ2-2; D not certain. This CDR3 comprises 14 residues. Germline CDR1 reads SGHTA; CDR2 reads FQGNSA. Trimming removed 7 bases at V and 3 bases at J, with 12 bases between. The CDR3 DNA reads TGTGCCAGCACCCTTGAGTGGCACACCGGGGAGCTGTTTTTT. Encoded protein: CASTLEWHTGELFF. The full variable domain, its missing parts supplied by reference TRBV7-2 and TRBJ2-2, is GAGVSQSPSNKVTEKGKDVELRCDPISGHTALYWYRQSLGQGLEFLIYFQGNSAPDKSGLPSDRFSAERTGGSVSTLTIQRTQQEDSAVYLCASTLEWHTGELFFGEGSRLTVL.

V and J are TRBV4-2 and TRBJ1-2; 7 nucleotides agree with TRBD1. V dropped 1 base and J dropped 4; count of bases not matched to a gene: 0. The CDR3 runs to 13 residues. Looked up from germline, CDR1 is LGHNA and CDR2 is YNFKEQ. The DNA for the CDR3 is TGTGCCAGCAGCCAAGGGGACAGCTATGGCTACACCTTC. Amino acids: CASSQGDSYGYTF.

The chain is built from TRBV18 and TRBJ2-5, with D tentatively TRBD2 (5 bases). CDR1 is KGHSH, CDR2 LQKENI, per germline. Deletions cut 3 bases from V and 2 bases from J, with 19 bases between. This CDR3 region has 17 residues. The CDR3 coding sequence is TGTGCCAGCTCACCGGGTGTTAGCGCTGGTAGACAAGAGACCCAGTACTTC. It translates to CASSPGVSAGRQETQYF.

The gene calls are TRBV7-3 and TRBJ2-1; D is perhaps TRBD2 (6 bases). The CDR3 totals 15 residues. Germline V gives CDR1 SGHTA, CDR2 FQGTGA. V lost 5 bases, J lost 3 bases, and 14 bases lay in between. As DNA, the CDR3 is TGTGCCAGCAGCCCCCATTCGGGAGACTACAATGAGCAGTTCTTC. This encodes CASSPHSGDYNEQFF.

This sequence joins TRBV7-2 and TRBJ1-2; possibly TRBD1 for D (6 bases). CDR1 and CDR2 from the germline V gene are SGHTA and FQGNSA. V was trimmed by 4 bases and J by 8 bases, leaving 14 bases between them. CDR3 length: 13 amino acids. Written as DNA, the CDR3 is TGTGCCAGCAGCTCACAGGGTTCAACGGGCTACACCTTC. Protein product: CASSSQGSTGYTF.

The chain employs TRBV19 and TRBJ1-5; D gene ambiguous. Per the germline V gene, CDR1 is LNHDA and CDR2 is SQIVND (reference sequence). Trimming removed 8 bases from V and 9 bases from J, with 17 bases in between. This CDR3 has 13 amino acids. The CDR3 sequence is CASAPGHPGPQHF. CDR3 DNA: TGTGCCAGTGCACCGGGCCATCCAGGGCCCCAGCATTTT.

This chain joins TRBV12-2 and TRBJ1-2; the tabulated D call, TRBD1, remains unverified against the DNA. TRBV12-2 is described as a pseudogene. The CDR3 length is 16 residues. DNA for the CDR3: TGTGCAAGTCGCCAACGGACAGGGCGCTTTGACTATGGCTACACCTTC. Amino acids: CASRQRTGRFDYGYTF.

The rearrangement links TRBV7-8 to TRBJ2-1, with 7 nucleotides matching TRBD2. V shed 3 bases and J 4 bases; nucleotides not matched to a gene: 12. Germline values: CDR1 SGHVS, CDR2 FQNEAQ. The CDR3 loop spans 17 amino acids. The CDR3 DNA reads as TGTGCCAGCAGCTTTTCGTTCCTTCGCGGGAGATACAATGAGCAGTTCTTC. Translation gives CASSFSFLRGRYNEQFF.

The chain uses TRBV6-5 and TRBJ2-3; possible D gene TRBD1, 5 bases. Germline V lookup: CDR1 MNHEY, CDR2 SVGAGI. V was pared by 6 bases and J by 1 base, with 11 bases between. The CDR3 sequence is 14 residues long. In DNA form, the CDR3 reads TGTGCCAGCAGCGGACACATGGGCACAGATACGCAGTATTTT. Protein: CASSGHMGTDTQYF.

The chain has TRBV28 and TRBJ1-5; D gene ambiguous. CDR3 length equals 15 residues. Trimming stripped 3 bases from V and 3 bases from J, with 12 bases between. Germline CDR1 is MDHEN and CDR2 is SYDVKM. The CDR3 reads CASSFAIGYNQPQHF. CDR3 coding DNA: TGTGCCAGCAGTTTTGCGATAGGGTACAATCAGCCCCAGCATTTT.

In its sample, this clone was seen once. The chain combines TRBV7-8 with TRBJ1-5; TRBD1 matches at 8 bases. This CDR3 spans 19 amino acids. Trimming removed 1 base from V and 5 bases from J; junction bases left unmatched: 16. In germline, CDR1 is SGHVS, CDR2 FQNEAQ. The CDR3 region is CASSLELGDRISSHQPQHF. In nucleotides, the CDR3 is TGTGCCAGCAGCTTAGAATTGGGGGACAGGATTTCGTCACATCAGCCCCAGCATTTT.

In this sample, this clone turned up once. The chain has TRBV2 and TRBJ2-2, with no clear D. Trimming took off 7 bases at V and 2 bases at J, with 11 bases between the two ends. This CDR3 contains 14 residues. Germline V CDR1 and CDR2: SNHLY, FYNNEI. The CDR3 sequence: CASIYQENTGELFF. The CDR3 DNA sequence: TGTGCCAGCATTTATCAGGAAAACACCGGGGAGCTGTTTTTT.

V gene TRBV14 combines with J gene TRBJ1-2; D gene uncertain. The V gene lost 2 bases and the J gene lost 4 bases, with 14 bases spanning the gap. Germline CDR1 SGHDN, CDR2 FVKESK. This CDR3 is 15 amino acids long. The CDR3 bases are TGTGCCAGCAGCCAACGGTCGGGGTTTAGCTATGGCTACACCTTC. This gives the protein CASSQRSGFSYGYTF.

The chain has TRBV6-6 and TRBJ2-1, with 9 nucleotides matching TRBD2. CDR1 and CDR2 (germline): MNHNY, SVGAGI (reference sequence). J lost 7 bases, V lost 4 bases, and 8 bases had no gene match. The CDR3 has 15 amino acids. The CDR3 loop reads CASSFSGSTGNEQFF. The CDR3 DNA reads as TGTGCCAGCAGTTTTAGCGGGAGTACGGGGAATGAGCAGTTCTTC.

The rearrangement uses TRBV4-3 and TRBJ2-2; the match to TRBD2 covers 9 bases. Germline V gene sequence: CDR1 LGHNA, CDR2 YSLEER. CDR3 size: 17 residues. Losses at the gene ends were 4 bases for V and 7 bases for J; bases not matched to a gene: 13. The CDR3 region is CASSPEVAGGGGGELFF. For the CDR3, the DNA is TGCGCCAGCAGCCCAGAGGTCGCGGGAGGGGGTGGCGGGGAGCTGTTTTTT.

The chain has TRBV15 and TRBJ2-3; tentative D call: TRBD1 (6 bases). The CDR3 has 14 residues. CDR1 and CDR2 from the germline V gene are LNHNV and YYDKDF (reference sequence). Between the trimmed V and J ends, which lost 3 bases and 5 bases, there was a span of 12 bases. Written as DNA, the CDR3 is TGTGCCACCAGCAGGTGGGGGCTGAAAGATACGCAGTATTTT. Protein product: CATSRWGLKDTQYF.

This clone was counted a few times. V and J are TRBV19 and TRBJ2-7, with a tentative D call TRBD1 (6 bases). CDR1 is LNHDA and CDR2 is SQIVND in the germline V gene (reference sequence). V lost 6 bases and J 1 base, leaving 13 bases between the germline ends. CDR3 length: 14 residues. CDR3 region: CASREDGTSYEQYF. DNA for the CDR3: TGTGCCAGTAGAGAAGACGGGACATCCTACGAGCAGTACTTC.

CDR3 sequence: CASSLSFGTTEAFF. The CDR3 DNA reads TGTGCCAGCAGCTTATCATTTGGAACCACTGAAGCTTTCTTT. The rearrangement uses TRBV7-2 and TRBJ1-1; no clear D gene. Germline-derived CDR1 and CDR2 are SGHTA and FQGNSA. V gave up 2 bases and J gave up 4 bases, with 11 bases separating them. The CDR3 sequence is 14 residues long.

CDR3 in amino acids: CASSTGLAGGETQYF. The CDR3 DNA reads as TGTGCCAGTAGTACGGGACTAGCGGGAGGAGAGACCCAGTACTTC. V gene TRBV19 combines with J gene TRBJ2-5; TRBD2 matches 15 bases. Germline V gene lookup returns CDR1 LNHDA and CDR2 SQIVND (reference sequence). The length of the CDR3 is 15 residues. V lost 4 bases to trimming and J lost 4 bases; unmatched junction nucleotides: 1. Filled out from reference TRBV19 and TRBJ2-5, the complete variable domain reads DGGITQSPKYLFRKEGQNVTLSCEQNLNHDAMYWYRQDPGQGLRLIYYSQIVNDFQKGDIAEGYSVSREKKESFPLTVTSAQKNPTAFYLCASSTGLAGGETQYFGPGTRLLVL.

In this sample, this clone turned up once. The chain is built from TRBV5-1 and TRBJ1-3, with TRBD1 as a possible D gene (5 bases). CDR1 and CDR2 (germline): SGHRS, YFSETQ. There are 16 residues in the CDR3. Trimming left V 5 bases short and J 4 bases short, with 19 bases between. For the CDR3, the DNA is TGCGCCAGCAGGCCTGCCGGGGGATTAGCGGGAAACACCATATATTTT. The encoded protein is CASRPAGGLAGNTIYF.

The chain combines TRBV6-5 with TRBJ1-1, with D unclear. CDR1 and CDR2 (germline): MNHEY, SVGAGI. CDR3 length: 13 amino acids. V shed 7 bases and J shed 0 bases, with 9 bases lying between them. The CDR3 spells CASNPGMNTEAFF. Here the CDR3 DNA reads TGTGCCAGCAATCCGGGGATGAACACTGAAGCTTTCTTT.

V usage is TRBV29-1 and J usage is TRBJ2-5, with TRBD2 matching 8 bases. This CDR3 has 13 amino acids. The J segment lost 3 bases and the V segment lost 6 bases, leaving 6 bases of the junction unmatched. Per the germline V gene, CDR1 is SQVTM and CDR2 is ANQGSEA. The CDR3 region has the DNA TGCAGCGTGGGGATTAGCGGGAAAGAGACCCAGTACTTC. As protein: CSVGISGKETQYF. Together with reference TRBV29-1 and TRBJ2-5, the CDR3 gives the full variable domain: SAVISQKPSRDICQRGTSLTIQCQVDSQVTMMFWYRQQPGQSLTLIATANQGSEATYESGFVIDKFPISRPNLTFSTLTVSNMSPEDSSIYLCSVGISGKETQYFGPGTRLLVL.

This chain links TRBV7-9 with TRBJ1-2; D is undetermined. This CDR3 comprises 12 residues. Germline CDR1 and CDR2: SEHNR and FQNEAQ (reference sequence). Trimming pared 0 bases from V and 6 bases from J, leaving 5 bases between. Written as DNA, the CDR3 is TGTGCCAGCAGCTTAGCGGACGATGGCTACACCTTC. This gives the protein CASSLADDGYTF.

The CDR3 loop is CASTSLASDTGELFF. The CDR3 DNA sequence: TGTGCCAGCACCTCCCTAGCCTCCGACACCGGGGAGCTGTTTTTT. This chain joins TRBV5-8 and TRBJ2-2; possible D gene TRBD2, 5 bases. The CDR3 sequence is 15 residues long. The V gene lost 6 bases and the J gene lost 3 bases, with 15 bases spanning the gap. CDR1 is SGHTS and CDR2 is YDEGEE in the germline V gene.

The V and J genes are TRBV23-1 and TRBJ2-7; D remains unclear. TRBV23-1 is marked as an open reading frame, function uncertain. Trimming left V 2 bases short and J 1 base short, with 12 bases between. The CDR3 is 15 residues long. For the CDR3, the DNA is TGCGCCAGCAGTCAAAATGGGCAGGCATCCTACGAGCAGTACTTC. Translating gives CASSQNGQASYEQYF.